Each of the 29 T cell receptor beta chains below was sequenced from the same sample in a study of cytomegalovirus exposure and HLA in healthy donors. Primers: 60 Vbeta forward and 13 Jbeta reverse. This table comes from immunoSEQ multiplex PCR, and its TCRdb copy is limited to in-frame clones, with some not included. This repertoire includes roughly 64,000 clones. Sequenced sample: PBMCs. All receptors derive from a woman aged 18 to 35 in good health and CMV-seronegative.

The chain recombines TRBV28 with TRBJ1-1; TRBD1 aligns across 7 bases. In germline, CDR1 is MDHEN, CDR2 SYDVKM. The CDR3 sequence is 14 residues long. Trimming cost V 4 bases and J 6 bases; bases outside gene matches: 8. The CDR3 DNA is TGTGCCAGCAGTTCCAGACAGGGTAAATCTGAAGCTTTCTTT. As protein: CASSSRQGKSEAFF.

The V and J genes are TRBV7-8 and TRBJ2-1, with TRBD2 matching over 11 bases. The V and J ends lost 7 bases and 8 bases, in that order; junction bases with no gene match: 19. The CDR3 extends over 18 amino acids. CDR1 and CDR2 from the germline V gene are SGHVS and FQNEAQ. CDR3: CASTLGGLSGRVHDEQFF. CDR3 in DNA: TGTGCCAGCACCCTCGGGGGGCTTAGCGGGAGGGTCCACGATGAGCAGTTCTTC.

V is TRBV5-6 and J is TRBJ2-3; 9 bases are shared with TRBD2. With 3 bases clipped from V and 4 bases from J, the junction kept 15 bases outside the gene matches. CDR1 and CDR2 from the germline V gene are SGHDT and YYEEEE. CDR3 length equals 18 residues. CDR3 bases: TGTGCCAGCAGCTGGGATGTGGGGGTAGCGGGAGTTGCAGATACGCAGTATTTT. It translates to CASSWDVGVAGVADTQYF.

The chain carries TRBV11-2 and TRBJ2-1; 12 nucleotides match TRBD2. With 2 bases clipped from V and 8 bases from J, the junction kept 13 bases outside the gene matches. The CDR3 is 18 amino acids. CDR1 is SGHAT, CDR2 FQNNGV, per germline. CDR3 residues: CASSLSSWTSGVMYEQFF. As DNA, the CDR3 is TGTGCCAGCAGCTTAAGTAGTTGGACTAGCGGGGTAATGTATGAGCAGTTCTTC.

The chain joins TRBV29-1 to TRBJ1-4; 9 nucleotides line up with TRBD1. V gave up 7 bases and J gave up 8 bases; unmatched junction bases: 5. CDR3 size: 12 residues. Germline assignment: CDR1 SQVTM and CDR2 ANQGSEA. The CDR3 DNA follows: TGCAGCGGGACAGGGGATCGGGAAAAACTGTTTTTT. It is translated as CSGTGDREKLFF.

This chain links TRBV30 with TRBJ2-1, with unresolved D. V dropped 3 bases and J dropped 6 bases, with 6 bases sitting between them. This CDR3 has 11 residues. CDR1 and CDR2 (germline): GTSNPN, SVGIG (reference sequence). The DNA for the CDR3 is TGTGCCTGGAGCGCGATCAATGAGCAGTTCTTC. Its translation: CAWSAINEQFF.

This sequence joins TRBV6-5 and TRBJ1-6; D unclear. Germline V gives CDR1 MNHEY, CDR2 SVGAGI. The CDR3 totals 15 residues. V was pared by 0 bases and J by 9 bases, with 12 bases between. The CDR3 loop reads CASSYSPLTGSPLHF. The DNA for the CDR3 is TGTGCCAGCAGTTACTCCCCTCTTACGGGTTCACCCCTCCACTTT.

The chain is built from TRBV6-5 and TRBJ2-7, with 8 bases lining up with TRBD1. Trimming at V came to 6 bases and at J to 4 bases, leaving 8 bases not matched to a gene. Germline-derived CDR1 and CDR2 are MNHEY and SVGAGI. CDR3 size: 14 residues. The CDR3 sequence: CASSSDRAGYEQYF. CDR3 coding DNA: TGTGCCAGCAGCTCGGACAGGGCGGGTTACGAGCAGTACTTC.

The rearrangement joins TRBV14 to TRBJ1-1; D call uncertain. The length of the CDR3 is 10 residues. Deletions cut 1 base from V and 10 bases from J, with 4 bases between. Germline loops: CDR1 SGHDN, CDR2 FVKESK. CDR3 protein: CASSQAVAFF. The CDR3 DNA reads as TGTGCCAGCAGCCAAGCTGTAGCTTTCTTT.

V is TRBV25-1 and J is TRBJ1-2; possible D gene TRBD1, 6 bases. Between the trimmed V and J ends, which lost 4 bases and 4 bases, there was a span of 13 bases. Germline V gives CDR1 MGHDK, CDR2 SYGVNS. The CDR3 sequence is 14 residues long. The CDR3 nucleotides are TGTGCCAGCAGTGGACAGGTACAAACCTATGGCTACACCTTC. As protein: CASSGQVQTYGYTF.

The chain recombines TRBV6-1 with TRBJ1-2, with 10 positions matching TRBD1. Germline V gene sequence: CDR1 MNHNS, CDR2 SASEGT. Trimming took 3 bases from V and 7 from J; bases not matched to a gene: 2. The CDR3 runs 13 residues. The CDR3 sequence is CASSEGQGTGYTF. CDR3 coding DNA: TGTGCCAGCAGTGAGGGACAGGGGACTGGCTACACCTTC.

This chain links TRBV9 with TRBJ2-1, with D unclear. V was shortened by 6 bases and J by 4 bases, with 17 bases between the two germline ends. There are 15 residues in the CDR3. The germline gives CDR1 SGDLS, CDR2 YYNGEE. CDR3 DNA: TGTGCCAGCACCCCCGGTGGCGGTAGATACAATGAGCAGTTCTTC. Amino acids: CASTPGGGRYNEQFF.

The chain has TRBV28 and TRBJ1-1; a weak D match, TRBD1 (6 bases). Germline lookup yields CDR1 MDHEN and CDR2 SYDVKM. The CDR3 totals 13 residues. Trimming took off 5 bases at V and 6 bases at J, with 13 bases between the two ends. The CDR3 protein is CASSHTGSPEAFF. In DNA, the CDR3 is TGTGCCAGCAGTCATACAGGGTCCCCTGAAGCTTTCTTT. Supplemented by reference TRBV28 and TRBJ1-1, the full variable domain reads DVKVTQSSRYLVKRTGEKVFLECVQDMDHENMFWYRQDPGLGLRLIYFSYDVKMKEKGDIPEGYSVSREKKERFSLILESASTNQTSMYLCASSHTGSPEAFFGQGTRLTVV.

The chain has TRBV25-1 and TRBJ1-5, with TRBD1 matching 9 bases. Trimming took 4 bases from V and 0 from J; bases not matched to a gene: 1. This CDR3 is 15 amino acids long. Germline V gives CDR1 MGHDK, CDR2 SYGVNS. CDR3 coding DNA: TGTGCCAGCAGTGGGACAGGGGCTAGCAATCAGCCCCAGCATTTT. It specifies CASSGTGASNQPQHF.

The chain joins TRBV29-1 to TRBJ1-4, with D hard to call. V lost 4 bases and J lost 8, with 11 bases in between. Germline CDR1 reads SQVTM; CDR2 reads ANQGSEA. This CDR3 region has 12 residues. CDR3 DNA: TGCAGCGTTGGGAGCGGCGGGGAAAAACTGTTTTTT. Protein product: CSVGSGGEKLFF.

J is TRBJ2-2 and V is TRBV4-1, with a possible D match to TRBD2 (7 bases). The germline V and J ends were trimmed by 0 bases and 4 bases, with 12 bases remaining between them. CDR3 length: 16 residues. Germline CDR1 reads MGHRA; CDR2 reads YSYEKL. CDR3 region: CASSQEGGGRTGELFF. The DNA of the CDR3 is TGCGCCAGCAGCCAAGAGGGAGGGGGGCGCACCGGGGAGCTGTTTTTT.

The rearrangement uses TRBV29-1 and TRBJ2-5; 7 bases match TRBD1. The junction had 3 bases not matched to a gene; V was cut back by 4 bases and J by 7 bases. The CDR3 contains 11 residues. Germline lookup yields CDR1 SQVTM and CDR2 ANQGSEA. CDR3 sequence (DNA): TGCAGCGTTGGGACAGGACGGACCCAGTACTTC. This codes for CSVGTGRTQYF.

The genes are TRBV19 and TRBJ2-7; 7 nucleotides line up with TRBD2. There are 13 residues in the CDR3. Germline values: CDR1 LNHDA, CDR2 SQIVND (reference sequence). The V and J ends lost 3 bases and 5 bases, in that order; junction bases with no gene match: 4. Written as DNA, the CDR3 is TGTGCCAGTAGTATCGGGCTAGCGGACGAGCAGTACTTC. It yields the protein CASSIGLADEQYF.

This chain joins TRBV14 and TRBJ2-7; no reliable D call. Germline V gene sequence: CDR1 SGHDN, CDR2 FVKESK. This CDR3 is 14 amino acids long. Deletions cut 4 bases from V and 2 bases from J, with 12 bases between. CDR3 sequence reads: CASSREYGAYEQYF. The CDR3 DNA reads TGTGCCAGCAGCCGAGAGTACGGAGCCTACGAGCAGTACTTC. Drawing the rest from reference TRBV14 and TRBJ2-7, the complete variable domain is EAGVTQFPSHSVIEKGQTVTLRCDPISGHDNLYWYRRVMGKEIKFLLHFVKESKQDESGMPNNRFLAERTGGTYSTLKVQPAELEDSGVYFCASSREYGAYEQYFGPGTRLTVT.

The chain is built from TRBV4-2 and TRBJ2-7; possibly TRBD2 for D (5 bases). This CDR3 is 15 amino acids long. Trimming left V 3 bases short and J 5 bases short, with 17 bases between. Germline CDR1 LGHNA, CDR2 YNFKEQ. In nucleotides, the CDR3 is TGTGCCAGCAGCCAGGACCCTCGGCGGGCCCACGAGCAGTACTTC. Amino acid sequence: CASSQDPRRAHEQYF.

CDR3 residues: CALTARLVGTYEQYF. The DNA for the CDR3 is TGTGCCTTAACCGCGAGACTAGTGGGAACCTACGAGCAGTACTTC. This chain joins TRBV30 and TRBJ2-7; perhaps TRBD2 as D (6 bases). This CDR3 is built from 15 residues. V lost 7 bases to trimming and J lost 2 bases, with 21 bases between them. Germline CDR1 is GTSNPN and CDR2 is SVGIG (reference sequence).

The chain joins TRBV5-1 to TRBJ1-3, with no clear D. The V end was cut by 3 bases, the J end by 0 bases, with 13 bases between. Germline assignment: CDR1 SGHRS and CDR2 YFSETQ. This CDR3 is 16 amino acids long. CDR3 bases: TGCGCCAGCAGCTCGGTAGGCAGGAACTCTGGAAACACCATATATTTT. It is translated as CASSSVGRNSGNTIYF.

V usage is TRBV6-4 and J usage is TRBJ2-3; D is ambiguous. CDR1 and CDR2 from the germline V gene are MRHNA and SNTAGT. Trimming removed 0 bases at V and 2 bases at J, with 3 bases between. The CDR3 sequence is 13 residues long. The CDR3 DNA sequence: TGTGCCAGCAGTGACTCCGTCACAGATACGCAGTATTTT. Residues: CASSDSVTDTQYF.

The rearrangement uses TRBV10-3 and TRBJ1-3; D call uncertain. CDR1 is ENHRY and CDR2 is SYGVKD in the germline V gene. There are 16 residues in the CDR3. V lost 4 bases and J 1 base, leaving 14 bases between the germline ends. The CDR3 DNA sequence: TGTGCCATCAGTGCCCCCGCTAGTTATTCTGGAAACACCATATATTTT. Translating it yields CAISAPASYSGNTIYF.

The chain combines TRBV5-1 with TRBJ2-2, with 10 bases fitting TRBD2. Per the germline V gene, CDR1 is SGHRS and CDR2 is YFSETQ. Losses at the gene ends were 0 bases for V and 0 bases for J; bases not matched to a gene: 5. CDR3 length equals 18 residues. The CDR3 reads CASSLGLAGAANTGELFF. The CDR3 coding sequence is TGCGCCAGCAGCTTGGGGCTAGCGGGAGCCGCGAACACCGGGGAGCTGTTTTTT.

CDR3 nucleotides: TGTGCCTGGAGTGTACAAGGGGATGAAAAACTGTTTTTT. Translating it yields CAWSVQGDEKLFF. V usage is TRBV30 and J usage is TRBJ1-4; a possible D gene is TRBD1 (5 bases). Germline CDR1 is GTSNPN and CDR2 is SVGIG (reference sequence). Trimming removed 0 bases from V and 6 bases from J, with 8 bases in between. This CDR3 is built from 13 residues.

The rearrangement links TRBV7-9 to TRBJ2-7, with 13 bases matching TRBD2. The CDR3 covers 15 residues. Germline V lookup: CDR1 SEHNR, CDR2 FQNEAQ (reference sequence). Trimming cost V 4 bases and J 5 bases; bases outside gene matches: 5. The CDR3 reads CASSSGLAGAHEQYF. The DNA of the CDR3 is TGTGCCAGCAGCTCCGGACTAGCGGGAGCCCACGAGCAGTACTTC.

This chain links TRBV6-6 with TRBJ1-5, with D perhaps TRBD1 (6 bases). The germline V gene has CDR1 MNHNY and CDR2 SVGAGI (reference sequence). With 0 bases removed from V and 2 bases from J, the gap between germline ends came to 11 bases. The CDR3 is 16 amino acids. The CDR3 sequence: CASSYSRGSGNQPQHF. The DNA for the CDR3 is TGTGCCAGCAGTTACTCCAGGGGAAGCGGCAATCAGCCCCAGCATTTT.

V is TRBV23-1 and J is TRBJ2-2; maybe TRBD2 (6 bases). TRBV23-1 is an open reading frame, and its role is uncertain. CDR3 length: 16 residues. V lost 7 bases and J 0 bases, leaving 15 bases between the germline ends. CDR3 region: CASISLASPNTGELFF. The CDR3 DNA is TGCGCCAGCATATCACTAGCCAGCCCGAACACCGGGGAGCTGTTTTTT.